This T cell receptor (beta chain) was captured in a study of T cell repertoires in cytomegalovirus infection. This clonotype came up many times. TCRdb reprocessed the reads via MiXCR and lists one record per CDR3 protein. The table has 85,000 to 130,000 distinct CDR3 sequences, more than 20% seen once. The length of the CDR3 is 14 residues. Trimming shortened V by 4 bases and J by 7 bases, and 13 bases separated the two germline ends. The chain joins TRBV12-3 or TRBV12-4 to TRBJ1-4; D gene uncertain. The receptor was isolated from a human donor in good health (CMV status not recorded). Some clones in this sample may be carry-over from other donors' samples. Sequenced: CD8+ T cells from PBMCs. CDR3: CASSSQLGGEKLFF. The DNA for the CDR3 is TGTGCCAGCAGTTCCCAGTTAGGAGGTGAAAAACTGTTTTTT.